The 12 T cell receptor beta chains listed next were all sequenced from one sample in a study of vaccination and CD4 T cells after COVID-19. The Oncomine TCR Beta short-read assay generated sequence data from the DNA of cultured CD4+ T cells. TCRdb reprocessed the PCR reads via MiXCR and lists one record per CDR3 protein. Of over 15,000 distinct CDR3 sequences in the sample, 51% were seen once. Regarding treatment: roughly 10-day PBMC culture with coronavirus spike peptide pools or control peptides (ViraFEST assay). These receptors have no known antigen. The sample in question was CD4+ T cells from blood, cultured in vitro, obtained before SARS-CoV-2 vaccination. All receptors come from a human donor who had recovered from COVID-19.

This clonotype has a handful of counts. V gene TRBV7-2 combines with J gene TRBJ2-4; a weak D match, TRBD2 (5 bases). V gave up 2 bases and J gave up 8 bases, with 13 bases separating them. Germline V gene data show CDR1 as SGHTA and CDR2 as FQGNSA. This CDR3 comprises 14 residues. The CDR3 loop reads CASSLFDYGDIQYF. CDR3 DNA: TGTGCCAGCAGCTTATTCGACTACGGGGACATTCAGTACTTC.

The rearrangement links TRBV5-4 to TRBJ2-3; 10 nucleotides agree with TRBD1. Trimming at V came to 2 bases and at J to 3 bases, leaving 9 bases not matched to a gene. CDR1 SGHNT and CDR2 YYREEE come from the germline V gene (reference sequence). The CDR3 covers 17 residues. CDR3 sequence (DNA): TGTGCCAGCAGCTTTTCTGCCTGGGACAGGGGAACAGATACGCAGTATTTT. This translates into CASSFSAWDRGTDTQYF.

There are a few counts of this clonotype. The chain employs TRBV20-1 and TRBJ2-7; no firm D call. The V gene's germline CDR1 is DFQATT and CDR2 SNEGSKA (reference sequence). The CDR3 has 16 residues. With 0 bases removed from V and 3 bases from J, the gap between germline ends came to 18 bases. Here the CDR3 DNA reads TGCAGTGCTAGAGATAGGAGTAGCTACCAAGACTACGAGCAGTACTTC. This gives the protein CSARDRSSYQDYEQYF.

The rearrangement links TRBV11-2 to TRBJ2-5; D perhaps matches TRBD1 (6 bases). Germline CDR1 is SGHAT and CDR2 is FQNNGV. The CDR3 sequence is 16 residues long. V was clipped by 2 bases and J by 4 bases, with 17 bases between them. Here the CDR3 reads CASSLRLDSRGETQYF. CDR3 sequence (DNA): TGTGCCAGCAGCTTACGACTTGATTCCAGGGGAGAGACCCAGTACTTC.

This clonotype has just a few counts. The rearrangement joins TRBV7-2 to TRBJ2-3; no reliable D call. Between the trimmed V and J ends, which lost 4 bases and 4 bases, there was a span of 15 bases. The CDR3 runs 15 residues. CDR1 is SGHTA, CDR2 FQGNSA, per germline. CDR3 protein: CASSYSGLRADTQYF. CDR3 DNA: TGTGCCAGCAGCTACTCGGGTTTACGGGCAGATACGCAGTATTTT. Looking up the rest from reference TRBV7-2 and TRBJ2-3 gives the full variable domain: GAGVSQSPSNKVTEKGKDVELRCDPISGHTALYWYRQSLGQGLEFLIYFQGNSAPDKSGLPSDRFSAERTGGSVSTLTIQRTQQEDSAVYLCASSYSGLRADTQYFGPGTRLTVL.

This chain joins TRBV20-1 and TRBJ2-1, with TRBD1 as a possible D gene (6 bases). V lost 6 bases and J lost 0, with 21 bases in between. CDR3 length equals 17 residues. Germline assignment: CDR1 DFQATT and CDR2 SNEGSKA (reference sequence). The CDR3 sequence: CSARARVQGSSYNEQFF. The CDR3 DNA is TGCAGTGCCCGAGCCAGGGTACAGGGTAGCTCCTACAATGAGCAGTTCTTC.

The rearrangement links TRBV20-1 to TRBJ2-7; D remains unclear. Germline V CDR1 and CDR2: DFQATT, SNEGSKA (reference sequence). Trimming cost V 7 bases and J 12 bases, with 19 bases left between them. This CDR3 is 11 amino acids long. Here the CDR3 DNA reads TGCAGTGTCCTCGGGCCCCAGGCGTGGTACTTC. Translating gives CSVLGPQAWYF.

This clonotype showed up just a few times. This chain uses TRBV2 with TRBJ1-4; 8 positions agree with TRBD1. Germline V lookup: CDR1 SNHLY, CDR2 FYNNEI. Losses at the gene ends were 6 bases for V and 13 bases for J; bases not matched to a gene: 4. The CDR3 has 11 residues. The CDR3, as DNA: TGTGCCAGCAGAGAGGACAGGGCACTGTTTTTT. Translating it yields CASREDRALFF. The full variable domain, completed using reference TRBV2 and TRBJ1-4, is EPEVTQTPSHQVTQMGQEVILRCVPISNHLYFYWYRQILGQKVEFLVSFYNNEISEKSEIFDDQFSVERPDGSNFTLKIRSTKLEDSAMYFCASREDRALFFGSGTQLSVL.

The V call is TRBV7-9, the J call TRBJ2-1, with 8 bases fitting TRBD1. The V and J ends lost 0 bases and 3 bases, in that order; junction bases with no gene match: 4. Germline CDR1 is SEHNR and CDR2 is FQNEAQ (reference sequence). The CDR3 runs 16 residues. CDR3 sequence (DNA): TGTGCCAGCAGCTTAGCGGGCAGGGGGCACTACAATGAGCAGTTCTTC. It yields the protein CASSLAGRGHYNEQFF. The entire variable domain, with the rest obtained from reference TRBV7-9 and TRBJ2-1, is as follows: DTGVSQNPRHKITKRGQNVTFRCDPISEHNRLYWYRQTLGQGPEFLTYFQNEAQLEKSRLLSDRFSAERPKGSFSTLEIQRTEQGDSAMYLCASSLAGRGHYNEQFFGPGTRLTVL.

V and J are TRBV6-1 and TRBJ2-1, with 9 bases identical to TRBD2. Trimming at V came to 6 bases and at J to 4 bases, leaving 7 bases not matched to a gene. The CDR3 spans 15 residues. The V gene's germline CDR1 is MNHNS and CDR2 SASEGT. The CDR3 sequence is CASSYLAGLYNEQFF. CDR3 sequence (DNA): TGTGCCAGCAGCTATCTAGCGGGATTGTACAATGAGCAGTTCTTC.

The rearrangement uses TRBV4-2 and TRBJ1-1; D uncertain. Trimming removed 4 bases from V and 1 base from J, with 13 bases in between. Germline values: CDR1 LGHNA, CDR2 YNFKEQ. The CDR3 sequence is 15 residues long. CDR3 sequence: CASSLRGKSNTEAFF. The CDR3 DNA is TGTGCCAGCAGCCTAAGAGGCAAATCGAACACTGAAGCTTTCTTT.

V usage is TRBV27 and J usage is TRBJ2-2, with TRBD1 matching over 7 bases. CDR1 and CDR2 from the germline V gene are MNHEY and SMNVEV (reference sequence). The CDR3 is 15 residues long. J lost 2 bases, V lost 6 bases, and 6 bases had no gene match. The CDR3 protein is CASRWDSLNTGELFF. CDR3 nucleotide sequence: TGTGCCAGCAGGTGGGACAGTTTAAACACCGGGGAGCTGTTTTTT.